Below are 7 T cell receptor beta chains sequenced from a single sample in a study of blood T cell repertoires in COVID-19. Sequencing was performed with immunoSEQ multiplex PCR; in TCRdb, only in-frame clones are kept and a portion is missing. The sample contains tens of thousands of clones, around 83% of which appear only once. The source material was peripheral blood. Receptors were obtained from a man aged 80 or over with active or convalescent COVID-19.

The chain uses TRBV7-2 and TRBJ2-5, with 8 bases lining up with TRBD1. Germline V gene data show CDR1 as SGHTA and CDR2 as FQGNSA. The CDR3 sequence is 14 residues long. Trimming removed 3 bases from V and 4 bases from J; junction bases left unmatched: 4. Here the CDR3 reads CASSLTGAGETQYF. CDR3 in DNA: TGTGCCAGCAGCTTGACAGGGGCGGGAGAGACCCAGTACTTC.

The rearrangement links TRBV29-1 to TRBJ2-6; 9 bases fit TRBD1. Germline lookup yields CDR1 SQVTM and CDR2 ANQGSEA. This CDR3 is built from 16 residues. The trim removed 4 bases at V and 0 bases at J, leaving 4 bases unmatched. The DNA for the CDR3 is TGCAGCGTTGCGGGGGACAGGGCCTCTGGGGCCAACGTCCTGACTTTC. Residues: CSVAGDRASGANVLTF.

This clone was counted once. J is TRBJ1-1 and V is TRBV28; D might be TRBD1 (6 bases). The CDR3 loop spans 14 amino acids. Germline V gene sequence: CDR1 MDHEN, CDR2 SYDVKM. The V and J ends lost 4 bases and 1 base respectively, with 10 bases between them. The CDR3 is CASSWRTENTEAFF. CDR3 in DNA: TGTGCCAGCAGTTGGCGGACAGAGAACACTGAAGCTTTCTTT. Full variable domain (missing parts from reference TRBV28 and TRBJ1-1): DVKVTQSSRYLVKRTGEKVFLECVQDMDHENMFWYRQDPGLGLRLIYFSYDVKMKEKGDIPEGYSVSREKKERFSLILESASTNQTSMYLCASSWRTENTEAFFGQGTRLTVV.

The chain recombines TRBV3-1 (or the pseudogene TRBV3-2) with TRBJ2-4; D perhaps matches TRBD1 (6 bases). Germline V gives CDR1 LGHDT, CDR2 YNNKEL (reference sequence). Trimming took off 0 bases at V and 4 bases at J, with 19 bases between the two ends. This CDR3 is 18 amino acids long. As DNA, the CDR3 is TGTGCCAGCAGCCAAGATCAAGGGGGACCCATCTTTAAAAACATTCAGTACTTC. Its protein product is CASSQDQGGPIFKNIQYF.

This clone was counted once. The V and J genes are TRBV12-5 and TRBJ2-5; D gene uncertain. The CDR3 loop spans 12 amino acids. The V and J ends lost 5 bases and 1 base respectively, with 5 bases between them. Per the germline V gene, CDR1 is LGHNT and CDR2 is FRNRAP. The CDR3 reads CASGDIQETQYF. DNA of the CDR3: TGTGCTAGTGGTGACATCCAAGAGACCCAGTACTTC.

V is TRBV12-3 or TRBV12-4 and J is TRBJ2-7; D is uncertain. V was clipped by 6 bases and J by 3 bases, with 12 bases between them. This CDR3 has 13 residues. The CDR3 is CASSSERNYEQYF. In nucleotides, the CDR3 is TGTGCCAGCAGCTCCGAGAGGAACTACGAGCAGTACTTC.

This chain connects TRBV28 to TRBJ2-3; D is possibly TRBD1 (6 bases). The CDR3 has 14 residues. Germline V gene lookup returns CDR1 MDHEN and CDR2 SYDVKM. Deletions cut 10 bases from V and 2 bases from J, with 16 bases between. CDR3 in amino acids: CATFSGASTDTQYF. The CDR3 nucleotides read TGTGCCACCTTTTCAGGGGCCTCCACAGATACGCAGTATTTT.